The clone carrying this TCR beta chain was seen a handful of times. This record comes from a study of T cells in Graves' hyperthyroidism and ophthalmopathy. Amplification of TCR beta CDR3 regions was performed using RNA transcripts as template. First-round RT-PCR of the TCR CDR3 relied on the HTBI primer set. TCRdb independently ran MiXCR on the multiplex PCR reads; one entry per CDR3 protein. The sample records roughly 700,000 distinct CDR3 sequences, approximately 36% being singletons. This CDR3 spans 15 amino acids. The V and J ends lost 6 bases and 4 bases respectively, with 19 bases between them. CDR1 and CDR2 (germline): SEHNR, FQNEAQ (reference sequence).

The receptor was derived from a middle-aged woman with Graves' hyperthyroidism. The chain joins TRBV7-9 to TRBJ2-7, with D perhaps matching TRBD1 or TRBD2 (5 bases each). The sequenced material came from blood. Here the CDR3 DNA reads TGTGCCAGCAGGCACCGATCCTGGGGGAAATACGAGCAGTACTTC. Amino acid sequence: CASRHRSWGKYEQYF.